This T cell receptor (beta chain) was identified in a study of T cell clonotyping in hematopoietic cell transplantation. The V end was cut by 0 bases, the J end by 10 bases, with 13 bases between. The germline gives CDR1 LGHNA, CDR2 YSLEER. This CDR3 has 15 amino acids. Of note for this clone: Its antigen is unidentified.

Findings and limits, study-wide: After transplant, recipient diversity fell while pathologically expanded clonotypes grew through day 180. At the given depth, recipient repertoires were over 95% de novo clonotypes.

Time point of the sample: recipient sample about 28 days before transplant, after cytoreduction. Only in-frame clones appear in the TCRdb table, and some are missing; sequencing was by immunoSEQ multiplex PCR. This sample yields under 30,000 clones, of which around three quarters are seen a single time; approximately 6.6% belongs to the top ten. Specimen: peripheral blood mononuclear cells, collected before stem cell transplant. This sequence originates from a woman aged 30 to 39 with chronic myeloid leukemia. Some clones in this sample may be carry-over from other donors' samples. This rearrangement joins TRBV4-3 to TRBJ1-6; D gene unclear. Written as DNA, the CDR3 is TGCGCCAGCAGCCAAGATTTTCTGACGGCCTCACCCCTCCACTTT. It is translated as CASSQDFLTASPLHF.